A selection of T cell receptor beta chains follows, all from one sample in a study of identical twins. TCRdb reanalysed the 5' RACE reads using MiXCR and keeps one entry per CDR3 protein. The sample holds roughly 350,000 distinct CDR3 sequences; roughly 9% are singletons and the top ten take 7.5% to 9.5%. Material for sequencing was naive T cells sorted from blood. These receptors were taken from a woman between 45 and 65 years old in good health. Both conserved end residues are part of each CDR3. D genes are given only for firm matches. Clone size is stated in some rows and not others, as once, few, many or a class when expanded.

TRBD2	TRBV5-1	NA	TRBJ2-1	CASSLALAGEGNEQFF	TGCGCCAGCAGCTTGGCTCTAGCGGGAGAAGGGAATGAGCAGTTCTTC
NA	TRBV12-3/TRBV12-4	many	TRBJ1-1	CASSRLRGNTEAFF	TGTGCCAGCAGCCGATTGCGGGGCAACACTGAAGCTTTCTTT
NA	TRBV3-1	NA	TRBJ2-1	CASSHSRTDNEQFF	TGTGCCAGCAGCCATTCCCGGACCGACAATGAGCAGTTCTTC
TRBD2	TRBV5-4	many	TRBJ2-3	CAILTLAGGPDTQYF	TGTGCCATCCTAACCCTAGCGGGAGGGCCAGATACGCAGTATTTT
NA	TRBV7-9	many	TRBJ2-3	CASSFGLARDTQYF	TGTGCCAGCAGCTTCGGGCTAGCTAGAGATACGCAGTATTTT
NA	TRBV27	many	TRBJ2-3	CATGVSSDTQYF	TGTGCCACCGGGGTGTCGTCAGATACGCAGTATTTT
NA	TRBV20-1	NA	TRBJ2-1	CSAARGNEQFF	TGCAGTGCCGCCAGGGGCAATGAGCAGTTCTTC
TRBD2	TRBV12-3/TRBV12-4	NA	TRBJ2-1	CASSATLAGAEFF	TGTGCCAGCAGTGCAACTCTAGCGGGAGCTGAGTTCTTC
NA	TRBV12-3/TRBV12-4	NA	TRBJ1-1	CASSETLTPATSEAFF	TGTGCCAGCAGTGAAACCCTAACGCCCGCCACCTCTGAAGCTTTCTTT
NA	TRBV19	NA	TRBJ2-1	CASRGRGYNEQFF	TGTGCCAGTAGGGGCCGGGGGTACAATGAGCAGTTCTTC
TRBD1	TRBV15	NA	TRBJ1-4	CATSRDPGQGGEKLFF	TGTGCCACCAGCAGAGATCCGGGACAGGGCGGTGAAAAACTGTTTTTT
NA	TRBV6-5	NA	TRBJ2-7	CASSLTGPQSPYEQYF	TGTGCCAGCAGCCTCACAGGCCCACAATCTCCCTACGAGCAGTACTTC
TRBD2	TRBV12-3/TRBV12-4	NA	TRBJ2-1	CASSPIAGGLGGGNEQFF	TGTGCCAGCAGCCCTATAGCGGGAGGGCTCGGCGGGGGGAATGAGCAGTTCTTC
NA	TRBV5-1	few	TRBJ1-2	CASSAGGGYGYTF	TGCGCCAGCAGCGCGGGGGGCGGCTATGGCTACACCTTC
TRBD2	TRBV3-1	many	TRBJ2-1	CASSQNSLAGEHSF	TGTGCCAGCAGCCAAAACTCACTAGCGGGGGAACATTCCTTC
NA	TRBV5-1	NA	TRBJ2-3	CASSLEHHTDTQYF	TGCGCCAGCAGCTTGGAACACCACACAGATACGCAGTATTTT
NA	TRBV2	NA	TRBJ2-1	CASSHEQFF	TGTGCCAGCAGCCATGAGCAGTTCTTC
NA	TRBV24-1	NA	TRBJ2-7	CATNRDLEWNF	TGTGCCACCAACCGGGACCTAGAATGGAACTTC
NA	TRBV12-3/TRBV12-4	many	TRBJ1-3	CASSAPLRSSGNTIYF	TGTGCCAGCTCGGCCCCCCTCCGGAGCTCTGGAAACACCATATATTTT
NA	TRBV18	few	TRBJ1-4	CASSTRQITTNEKLFF	TGTGCCAGCTCCACCCGGCAGATTACAACTAATGAAAAACTGTTTTTT
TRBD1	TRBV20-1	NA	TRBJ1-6	CSASYGGTANSPLHF	TGCAGTGCTAGTTACGGGGGGACAGCCAATTCACCCCTCCACTTT
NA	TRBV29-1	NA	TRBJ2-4	CSARLPREKNIQYF	TGCAGCGCCCGCCTCCCCAGGGAGAAAAACATTCAGTACTTC
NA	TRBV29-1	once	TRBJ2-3	CSVVGGGTDTQYF	TGCAGCGTTGTTGGTGGTGGCACAGATACGCAGTATTTT
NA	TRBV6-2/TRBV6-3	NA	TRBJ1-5	CASRRTDSNQPQHF	TGTGCCAGCAGGAGGACAGATAGCAATCAGCCCCAGCATTTT
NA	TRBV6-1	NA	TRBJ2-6	CAILREPGANVLTF	TGTGCCATCCTCAGGGAACCTGGGGCCAACGTCCTGACTTTC
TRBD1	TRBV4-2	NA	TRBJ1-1	CASSQDLRQGAVEAFF	TGTGCCAGCAGCCAAGATCTGCGTCAGGGGGCGGTTGAAGCTTTCTTT
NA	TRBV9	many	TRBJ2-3	CASSVAPDTQYF	TGTGCCAGCAGCGTTGCCCCAGATACGCAGTATTTT
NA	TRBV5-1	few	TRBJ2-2	CASSLVPKGTGELFF	TGCGCCAGCAGCTTGGTACCGAAGGGCACCGGGGAGCTGTTTTTT